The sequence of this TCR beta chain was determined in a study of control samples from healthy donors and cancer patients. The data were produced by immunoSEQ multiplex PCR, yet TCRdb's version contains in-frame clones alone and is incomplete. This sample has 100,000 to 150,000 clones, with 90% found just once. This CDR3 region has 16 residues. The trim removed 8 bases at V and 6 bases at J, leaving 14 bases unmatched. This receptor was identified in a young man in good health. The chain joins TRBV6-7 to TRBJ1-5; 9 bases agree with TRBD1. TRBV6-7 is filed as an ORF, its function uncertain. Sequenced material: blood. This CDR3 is CASGTGGEVGTQPQHF. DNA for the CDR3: TGTGCCAGCGGAACAGGGGGCGAGGTCGGTACTCAGCCCCAGCATTTT.